Described below is a single T cell receptor beta chain sequence and its context. Between the trimmed V and J ends, which lost 4 bases and 4 bases, there was a span of 21 bases. The CDR3 is made up of 16 amino acids. From germline, CDR1 is SGDLS and CDR2 YYNGEE. TCRdb reprocessed the RT-PCR reads with MiXCR, giving one entry per CDR3 protein. The sample lists almost 700,000 distinct CDR3 sequences, 14% occurring once. Sequenced material: memory CD4+ T cells from blood. This chain links TRBV9 with TRBJ2-7, with D possibly matching TRBD1 (8 bases). This TCR was recovered from a female donor in good health, serving as a healthy control. The CDR3 spells CASSLWTGRAIYEQYF. The CDR3 region has the DNA TGTGCCAGCAGCTTATGGACAGGGAGGGCTATTTACGAGCAGTACTTC.